Below, 8 T cell receptor beta chains from the same sample are listed, as sequenced in a study of T cells after yellow fever vaccination. MiXCR was run by TCRdb on the 5' RACE reads, yielding one entry per CDR3 protein. The sample records some 350,000 distinct CDR3 sequences, approximately 4% being singletons. Source: PBMCs, taken 5 days after the yellow fever booster vaccination. Receptor source: a man aged 18 to 29 who received the YFV17D yellow fever vaccine.

This clonotype came up many times. The rearrangement links TRBV18 to TRBJ2-3, with TRBD2 identical over 9 bases. This CDR3 comprises 17 residues. CDR1 is KGHSH, CDR2 LQKENI, per germline. The junction had 4 bases not matched to a gene; V was cut back by 0 bases and J by 0 bases. The CDR3 protein is CASSPPFGTSSTDTQYF. CDR3 sequence (DNA): TGTGCCAGCTCACCACCGTTCGGGACTAGCAGCACAGATACGCAGTATTTT.

This clonotype was picked up a small number of times. This chain joins TRBV6-1 and TRBJ2-7; the D is unclear. The germline gives CDR1 MNHNS, CDR2 SASEGT. The CDR3 totals 13 residues. Trimming took off 3 bases at V and 3 bases at J, with 9 bases between the two ends. CDR3 DNA sequence: TGTGCCAGCAGTGATTACGACCACTACGAGCAGTACTTC. The encoded protein is CASSDYDHYEQYF.

This clonotype has ten or more counts. The V gene is TRBV6-6, the J gene TRBJ2-7; perhaps D is TRBD1 or TRBD2 (5 bases each). CDR3 length equals 14 residues. Looked up from germline, CDR1 is MNHNY and CDR2 is SVGAGI (reference sequence). The V and J ends lost 8 bases and 0 bases respectively, with 14 bases between them. DNA of the CDR3: TGTGCCAGCCACGGGACGGCGAGCTCCTACGAGCAGTACGTC. Translation: CASHGTASSYEQYV.

This clonotype was detected only a few times. This sequence joins TRBV5-1 and TRBJ1-5; 8 bases fit TRBD1. J gave up 3 bases and V 4 bases, and 6 bases lay outside the gene matches. The CDR3 runs to 15 residues. Germline V gene lookup returns CDR1 SGHRS and CDR2 YFSETQ. The CDR3 loop is CASSPGQANNQPQHF. The CDR3 DNA reads TGCGCCAGCAGCCCGGGACAGGCCAACAATCAGCCCCAGCATTTT.

This clonotype was recorded many times. The J gene is TRBJ2-7, the V gene TRBV28, with 12 nucleotides matching TRBD2. V was pared by 7 bases and J by 5 bases, with 6 bases of the junction left unmatched. This CDR3 contains 14 residues. Germline CDR1 and CDR2: MDHEN and SYDVKM. The CDR3 DNA is TGTGCCAGCATAACTAGCGGGGGGTCCCACGAGCAGTACTTC. Amino acid sequence: CASITSGGSHEQYF.

CDR3 in amino acids: CASSYQGGTNEKLFF. CDR3 DNA sequence: TGTGCCAGCAGTTATCAGGGAGGTACTAATGAAAAACTGTTTTTT. This rearrangement joins TRBV6-6 to TRBJ1-4, with D perhaps TRBD1 (5 bases). V was trimmed by 3 bases and J by 2 bases, leaving 10 bases between them. The CDR3 has 15 residues. Per the germline V gene, CDR1 is MNHNY and CDR2 is SVGAGI (reference sequence).

This clonotype appeared many times. The chain recombines TRBV28 with TRBJ2-7; TRBD1 matches 7 bases. The CDR3 totals 12 residues. Germline trimming cut 7 bases from V and 2 bases from J; bases unmatched to any gene: 2. Germline V CDR1 and CDR2: MDHEN, SYDVKM. CDR3 sequence (DNA): TGTGCCAGCAAGGGACAGACCTACGAGCAGTACGTC. Translated, it gives CASKGQTYEQYV.

The chain has TRBV5-1 and TRBJ1-3; 7 bases align to TRBD1. The CDR3 contains 15 residues. Per germline, CDR1 SGHRS and CDR2 YFSETQ. The trim removed 4 bases at V and 3 bases at J, leaving 7 bases unmatched. For the CDR3, the DNA is TGCGCCAGCAGCGCTACAGGGACAGATGGAAACACCATATATTTT. This gives the protein CASSATGTDGNTIYF.